This is a list of T cell receptor beta chains from one sample in a study of shared clonotypes between healthy human individuals. TCRdb keeps only in-frame clones here, not all; method: immunoSEQ multiplex PCR. The sample carries around 1.5 million clones, around 98% recorded once. The sample taken for sequencing was naive CD4+ T cells sorted from blood. The source of these receptors is a man aged 25-45 years in good health. Both conserved end residues are part of each CDR3. D genes are given only for firm matches. The size field is filled for only some rows; it gives once, few, many or a size class.

v_gene	abundance	j_gene	d_gene	CDR3nt	CDR3aa
TRBV29-1	.	TRBJ2-1	TRBD2	TGCAGCGTTCAGACTTTTACGGGACTAGCGGGAGTCAATGAGCAGTTCTTC	CSVQTFTGLAGVNEQFF
TRBV27	.	TRBJ2-1	.	TGTGCCAGCAGTTCCGCCGGGACACCCGAGAGCAATGAGCAGTTCTTC	CASSSAGTPESNEQFF
TRBV5-1	.	TRBJ2-7	TRBD2	TGCGCCAGCAGCTTGGAGACGGGGGGACCGTACGAGCAGTACTTC	CASSLETGGPYEQYF
TRBV4-2	.	TRBJ1-1	TRBD1	TGTGCCAGCAGCCAACGAGAAGGACAGGGTGAAGCTTTCTTT	CASSQREGQGEAFF
TRBV11-2	.	TRBJ2-7	TRBD2	TGTGCCAGCAGCAGAGGGACTAGCGGGAGGTACGAGCAGTACTTC	CASSRGTSGRYEQYF
TRBV6-5	once	TRBJ2-7	TRBD2	TGTGCCAGCAGTTCCTTAGCGGGAGTCCCGGGAGAGCAGTACTTC	CASSSLAGVPGEQYF
TRBV5-1	.	TRBJ2-1	TRBD1	TGCGCCAGCAGCCGGACAGGGGATTCCTACAATGAGCAGTTCTTC	CASSRTGDSYNEQFF
TRBV10-2	.	TRBJ1-4	.	TGCGCCAGCAAGGAGGGTGGGGGGTCGTGGAAACTGTTTTTT	CASKEGGGSWKLFF
TRBV2	.	TRBJ1-5	TRBD1	TGTGCCAGCAGAACAGGGGGGAATCAGCCCCAGCATTTT	CASRTGGNQPQHF
TRBV27	.	TRBJ2-1	TRBD2	TGTGCCAGCAGTTTCCTCCCGCTCTCGCGGGGGGACAATGAGCAGTTCTTC	CASSFLPLSRGDNEQFF
TRBV4-3	.	TRBJ2-7	.	TGCGCCAGCAGCCAAGATTGGGTCAGTTGGTCCTCCTACGAGCAGTACTTC	CASSQDWVSWSSYEQYF
TRBV5-1	.	TRBJ2-3	TRBD1	TGCGCCAGCAGCTCCCGACAGGGGGCAGATACGCAGTATTTT	CASSSRQGADTQYF
TRBV19	once	TRBJ2-1	.	TGTGCCAGTAGTGTGCCTTGGGGGATAGTACAGAATGAGCAGTTCTTC	CASSVPWGIVQNEQFF
TRBV18	.	TRBJ2-7	.	TGTGCCAGCTCAACACAGTCTGGATCCTACGAGCAGTACTTC	CASSTQSGSYEQYF
TRBV20-1	.	TRBJ2-5	.	TGCAGTGGGAGGGGTCAAGAGACCCAGTACTTC	CSGRGQETQYF
TRBV18	.	TRBJ2-3	TRBD2	TGTGCCAGCTCACCACCGGGAGGGATCACAGATACGCAGTATTTT	CASSPPGGITDTQYF
TRBV7-2	.	TRBJ2-7	.	TGTGCCAGCAGCTTTGGAGGGAGGCCCTACGAGCAGTACTTC	CASSFGGRPYEQYF
TRBV27	.	TRBJ2-3	TRBD2	TGTGCCAGCAGTTTAACTAGCGGGAGGTTTGCAGATACGCAGTATTTT	CASSLTSGRFADTQYF
TRBV10-3	.	TRBJ1-5	.	TGTGCCATCAGTGAGTCTGGCAATCAGCCCCAGCATTTT	CAISESGNQPQHF
TRBV5-1	.	TRBJ2-7	.	TGCGCCAGCAGCTATGGCCTCACCTACGAGCAGTACTTC	CASSYGLTYEQYF
TRBV11-2	.	TRBJ2-7	.	TGTGCCAGCAGCCCCGCCTACGAGCAGTACTTC	CASSPAYEQYF
TRBV28	.	TRBJ2-7	.	TGTGCCAGCAGTTTGGTCCTAGCTTCCTACGAGCAGTACTTC	CASSLVLASYEQYF
TRBV11-2	.	TRBJ2-1	.	TGTGCCAGCAGCTTGGGAACTAGTTCGGAGCAGTTCTTC	CASSLGTSSEQFF
TRBV5-1	.	TRBJ2-4	.	TGCGCCAGCAGCCCTACAATAGCCAAAAACATTCAGTACTTC	CASSPTIAKNIQYF
TRBV7-9	.	TRBJ2-7	.	TGTGCCAGCAGCCCCTCGACTAGTGAGCAGTACTTC	CASSPSTSEQYF
TRBV7-7	.	TRBJ2-2	.	TGTGCCAGCAGAGGACAGACAAACACCGGGGAGCTGTTTTTT	CASRGQTNTGELFF
TRBV6-6	.	TRBJ2-3	.	TGTGCCAGCAGTTACGGAGATACGCAGTATTTT	CASSYGDTQYF
TRBV29-1	once	TRBJ1-1	.	TGCAGCGTACAAGGGGTGGAAGCTTTCTTT	CSVQGVEAFF
TRBV7-2	.	TRBJ1-2	.	TGTGCCAGCAGCTCCCCACCCGGGACCAGCCGAGGCGACTACACCTTC	CASSSPPGTSRGDYTF
TRBV2	.	TRBJ2-3	.	TGTGCCAGCAGGAGGAGGCAACAGTCCGATACGCAGTATTTT	CASRRRQQSDTQYF
TRBV7-9	.	TRBJ2-7	TRBD2	TGTGCCAGCAGCTTGGTCCTAGCGGGAGCCTTCTACGAGCAGTACTTC	CASSLVLAGAFYEQYF
TRBV9	.	TRBJ1-2	.	TGTGCCAGCAGCGCTCAGTCGGCTAACTATGGCTACACCTTC	CASSAQSANYGYTF
TRBV6-5	.	TRBJ2-7	TRBD1	TGTGCCAGCAGTTACGTGGCGGGACAGGGAAAGCGCGAGCAGTACTTC	CASSYVAGQGKREQYF
TRBV29-1	.	TRBJ1-1	TRBD1	TGCAGCTCTTCGACAGGGCAGAACACTGAAGCTTTCTTT	CSSSTGQNTEAFF
TRBV7-8	.	TRBJ2-7	.	TGTGCCAGCAGCTTAGACAGTCATCAATCCTACGAGCAGTACTTC	CASSLDSHQSYEQYF
TRBV7-2	.	TRBJ1-3	.	TGTGCCAGCAGCTTTGCGGGGTCCGGAAACACCATATATTTT	CASSFAGSGNTIYF